This T cell receptor (beta chain) was observed in a study of shared clonotypes between healthy human individuals. The CDR3 has 15 amino acids. The V and J ends lost 8 bases and 1 base, in that order; junction bases with no gene match: 10. CDR1 is SGHRS and CDR2 is YFSETQ in the germline V gene. The table came from immunoSEQ multiplex PCR; TCRdb's copy has only in-frame clones and leaves some out. Here the sample spans approximately 2.5 million clones, approximately 94% being singletons. The sequence was collected from a man in his late teens or twenties in good health. This chain connects TRBV5-1 to TRBJ1-1; 8 bases map to TRBD1. Sequencing was performed on naive CD4+ T cells sorted from blood. The subset was: CD45RA+ positively selected. CDR3 sequence (DNA): TGCGCCAGTTCCAGGCAGGGGGCCCCGAACACTGAAGCTTTCTTT. Its protein is CASSRQGAPNTEAFF.